This T cell receptor beta chain was recovered during a study of T cell responses to AZD1222 COVID-19 vaccine. Study-wide results and limits: Baseline serology detected seropositivity in only six or seven AZD1222 recipients. Donor demographics were predominantly white British with a female majority; clonal diversity may be underestimated.

Measured with immunoSEQ multiplex PCR; TCRdb has only the in-frame clones, and not every one. The top ten hold approximately 3.8% of the sample, which has 120,000 to 150,000 clones, about nine tenths seen once. The CDR3 is made up of 14 amino acids. J lost 1 base, V lost 4 bases, and 4 bases had no gene match. Germline V gene sequence: CDR1 SGHKS, CDR2 YYEKEE (reference sequence). Of note for this clone: The antigen is unknown.

This TCR was sampled from an adult who received the AZD1222 COVID-19 vaccine. The sequences come from peripheral blood, collected 28 days after the second AZD1222 dose. The chain has TRBV5-5 and TRBJ1-1, with 7 bases aligning to TRBD1. The CDR3 reads CASSLGQANTEAFF. The CDR3 DNA sequence: TGTGCCAGCAGCCTTGGACAGGCGAACACTGAAGCTTTCTTT.